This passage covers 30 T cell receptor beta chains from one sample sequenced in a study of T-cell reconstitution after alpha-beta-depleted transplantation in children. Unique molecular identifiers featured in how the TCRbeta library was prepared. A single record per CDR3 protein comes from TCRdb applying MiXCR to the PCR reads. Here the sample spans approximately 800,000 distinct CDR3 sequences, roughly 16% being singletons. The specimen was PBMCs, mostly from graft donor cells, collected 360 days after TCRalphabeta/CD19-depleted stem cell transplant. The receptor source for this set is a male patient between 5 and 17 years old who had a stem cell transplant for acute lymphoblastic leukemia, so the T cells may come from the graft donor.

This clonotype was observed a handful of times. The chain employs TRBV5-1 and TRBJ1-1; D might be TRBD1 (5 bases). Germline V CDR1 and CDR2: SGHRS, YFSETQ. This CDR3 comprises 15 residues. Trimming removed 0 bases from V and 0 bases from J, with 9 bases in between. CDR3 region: CASSLGGHLNTEAFF. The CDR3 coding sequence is TGCGCCAGCAGCTTGGGTGGACACCTGAACACTGAAGCTTTCTTT.

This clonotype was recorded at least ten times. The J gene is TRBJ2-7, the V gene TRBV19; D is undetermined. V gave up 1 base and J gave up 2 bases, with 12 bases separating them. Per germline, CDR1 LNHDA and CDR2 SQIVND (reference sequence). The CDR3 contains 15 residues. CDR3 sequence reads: CASSIAATPTYEQYF. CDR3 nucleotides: TGTGCCAGTAGTATAGCCGCAACACCGACCTACGAGCAGTACTTC.

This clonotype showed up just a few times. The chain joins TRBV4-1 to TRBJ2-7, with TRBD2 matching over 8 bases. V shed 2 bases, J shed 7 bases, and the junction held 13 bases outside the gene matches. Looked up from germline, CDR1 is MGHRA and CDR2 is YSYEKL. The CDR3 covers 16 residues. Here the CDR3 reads CASSQLRLAGGLEQYF. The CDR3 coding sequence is TGCGCCAGCAGCCAATTGAGGCTAGCGGGTGGTTTGGAGCAGTACTTC.

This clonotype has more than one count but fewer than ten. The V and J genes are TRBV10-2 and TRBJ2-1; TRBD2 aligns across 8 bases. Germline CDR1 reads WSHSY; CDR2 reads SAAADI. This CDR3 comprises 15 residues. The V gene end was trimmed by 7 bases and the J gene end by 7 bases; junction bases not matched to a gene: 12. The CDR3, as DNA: TGCGCCAGCACTTGGGCTAGCGGGTTAGGGAATGAGCAGTTCTTC. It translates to CASTWASGLGNEQFF.

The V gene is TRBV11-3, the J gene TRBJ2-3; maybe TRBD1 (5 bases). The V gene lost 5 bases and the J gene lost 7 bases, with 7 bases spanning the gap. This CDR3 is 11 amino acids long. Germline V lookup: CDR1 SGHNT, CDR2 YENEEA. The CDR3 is CASSTGNTQYF. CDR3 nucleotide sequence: TGTGCCAGCAGCACAGGCAATACGCAGTATTTT.

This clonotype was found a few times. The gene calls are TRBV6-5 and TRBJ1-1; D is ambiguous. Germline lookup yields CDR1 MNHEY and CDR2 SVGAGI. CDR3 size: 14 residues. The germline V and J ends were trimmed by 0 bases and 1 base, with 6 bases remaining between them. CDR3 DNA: TGTGCCAGCAGTTACTCTACAGCGAACACTGAAGCTTTCTTT. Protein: CASSYSTANTEAFF.

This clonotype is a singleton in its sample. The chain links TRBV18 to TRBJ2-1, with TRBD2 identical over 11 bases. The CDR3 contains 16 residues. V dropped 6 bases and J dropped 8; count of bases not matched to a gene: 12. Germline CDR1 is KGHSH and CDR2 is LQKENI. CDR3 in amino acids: CASSPLTSGSWHEQFF. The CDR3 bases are TGTGCCAGCTCCCCCCTAACTAGCGGGAGCTGGCATGAGCAGTTCTTC.

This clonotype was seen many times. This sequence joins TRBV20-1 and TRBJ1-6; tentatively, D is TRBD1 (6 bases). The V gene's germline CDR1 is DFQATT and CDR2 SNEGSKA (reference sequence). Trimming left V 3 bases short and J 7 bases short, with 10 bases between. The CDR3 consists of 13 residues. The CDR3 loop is CSASGGGNSPLHF. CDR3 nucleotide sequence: TGCAGTGCTAGTGGGGGCGGCAATTCACCCCTCCACTTT.

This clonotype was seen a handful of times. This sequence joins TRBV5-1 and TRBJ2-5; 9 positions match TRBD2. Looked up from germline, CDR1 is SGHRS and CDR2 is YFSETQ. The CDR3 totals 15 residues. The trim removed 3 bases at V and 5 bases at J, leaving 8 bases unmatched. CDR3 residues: CASSWPSGMEETQYF. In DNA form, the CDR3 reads TGCGCCAGCAGCTGGCCTAGCGGGATGGAGGAGACCCAGTACTTC.

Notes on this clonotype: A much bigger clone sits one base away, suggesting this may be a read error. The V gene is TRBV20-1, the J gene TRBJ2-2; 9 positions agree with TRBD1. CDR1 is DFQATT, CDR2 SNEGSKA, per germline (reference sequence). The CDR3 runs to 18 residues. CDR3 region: CCARDLIIETGGSGELFF. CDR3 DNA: TGCTGTGCTAGAGATCTTATAATCGAGACAGGGGGGTCCGGGGAGCTGTTTTTT.

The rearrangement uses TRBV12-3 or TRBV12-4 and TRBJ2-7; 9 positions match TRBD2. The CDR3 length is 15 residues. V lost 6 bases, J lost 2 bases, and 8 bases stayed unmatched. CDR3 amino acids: CASRRAGGAPYEQYF. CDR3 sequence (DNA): TGTGCCAGCAGGCGAGCGGGAGGCGCCCCCTACGAGCAGTACTTC.

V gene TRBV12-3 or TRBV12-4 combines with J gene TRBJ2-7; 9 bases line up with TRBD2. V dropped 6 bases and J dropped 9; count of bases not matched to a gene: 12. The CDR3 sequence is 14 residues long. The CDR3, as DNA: TGTGCCAGCAGCCTAGCGGCTAGCGGGAAGGTGCAGTACTTC. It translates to CASSLAASGKVQYF.

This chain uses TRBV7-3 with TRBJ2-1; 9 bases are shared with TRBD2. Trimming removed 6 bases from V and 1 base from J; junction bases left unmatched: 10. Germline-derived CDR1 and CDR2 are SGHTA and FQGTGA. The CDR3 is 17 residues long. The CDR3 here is CASSLLSGRISYNEQFF. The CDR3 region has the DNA TGTGCCAGCAGTCTATTGAGCGGGAGGATTTCCTACAATGAGCAGTTCTTC.

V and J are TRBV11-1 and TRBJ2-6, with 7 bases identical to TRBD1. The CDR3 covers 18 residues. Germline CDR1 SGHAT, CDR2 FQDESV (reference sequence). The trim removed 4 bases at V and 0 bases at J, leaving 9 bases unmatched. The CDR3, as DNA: TGTGCCAGCAGCTCGGGACAGCTTAGGGGCTCTGGGGCCAACGTCCTGACTTTC. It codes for CASSSGQLRGSGANVLTF.

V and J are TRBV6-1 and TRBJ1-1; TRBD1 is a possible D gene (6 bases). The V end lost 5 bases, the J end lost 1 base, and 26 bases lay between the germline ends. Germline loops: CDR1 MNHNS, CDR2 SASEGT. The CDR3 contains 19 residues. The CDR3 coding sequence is TGTGCCAGCAGTCAAGGTTGGACAGCCCGAAGGGTAGAGAACACTGAAGCTTTCTTT. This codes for CASSQGWTARRVENTEAFF.

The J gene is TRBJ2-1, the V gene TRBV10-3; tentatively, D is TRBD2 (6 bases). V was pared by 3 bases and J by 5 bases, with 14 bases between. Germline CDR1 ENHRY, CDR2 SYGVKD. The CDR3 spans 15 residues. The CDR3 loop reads CAISERLVLDNEQFF. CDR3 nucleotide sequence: TGTGCCATCAGTGAAAGACTAGTCTTAGACAATGAGCAGTTCTTC.

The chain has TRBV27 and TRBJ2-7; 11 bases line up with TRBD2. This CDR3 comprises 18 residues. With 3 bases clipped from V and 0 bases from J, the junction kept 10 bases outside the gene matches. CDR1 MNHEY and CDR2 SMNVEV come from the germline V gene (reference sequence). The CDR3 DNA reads TGTGCCAGCAGTTTTCTAGCGGGAGGAGGTGGGGGCTCCTACGAGCAGTACTTC. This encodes CASSFLAGGGGGSYEQYF.

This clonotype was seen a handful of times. CDR3 coding DNA: TGCGCCAGCAGCTTGGTTTGGGCGAAGGACTATGGCTACACCTTC. Protein sequence: CASSLVWAKDYGYTF. V usage is TRBV5-1 and J usage is TRBJ1-2; D unclear. V lost 0 bases and J lost 3, with 12 bases in between. This CDR3 is built from 15 residues. Germline V lookup: CDR1 SGHRS, CDR2 YFSETQ.

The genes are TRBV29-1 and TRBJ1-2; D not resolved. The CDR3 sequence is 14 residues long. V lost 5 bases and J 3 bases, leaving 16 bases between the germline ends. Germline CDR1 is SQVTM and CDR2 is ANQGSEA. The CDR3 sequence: CSVLGSLQDYGYTF. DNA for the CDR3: TGCAGCGTTTTGGGGTCCCTCCAGGACTATGGCTACACCTTC. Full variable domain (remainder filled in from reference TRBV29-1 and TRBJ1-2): SAVISQKPSRDICQRGTSLTIQCQVDSQVTMMFWYRQQPGQSLTLIATANQGSEATYESGFVIDKFPISRPNLTFSTLTVSNMSPEDSSIYLCSVLGSLQDYGYTFGSGTRLTVV.

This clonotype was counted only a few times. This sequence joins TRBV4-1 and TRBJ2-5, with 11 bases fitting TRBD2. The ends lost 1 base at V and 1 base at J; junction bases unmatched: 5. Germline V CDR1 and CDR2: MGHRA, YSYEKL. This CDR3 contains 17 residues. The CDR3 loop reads CASSQARGLAAQETQYF. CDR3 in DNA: TGCGCCAGCAGCCAAGCCCGGGGACTAGCGGCCCAAGAGACCCAGTACTTC.

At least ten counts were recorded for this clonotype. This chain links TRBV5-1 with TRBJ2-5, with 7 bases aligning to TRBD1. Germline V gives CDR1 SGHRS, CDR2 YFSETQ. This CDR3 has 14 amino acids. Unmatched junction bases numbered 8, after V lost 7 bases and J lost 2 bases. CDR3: CASYIGGQQETQYF. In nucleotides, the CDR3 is TGCGCCAGCTATATTGGGGGACAGCAAGAGACCCAGTACTTC.

Written as DNA, the CDR3 is TGTGCCAGCAGCCCCCGGGACAGGGCGGTAAAACTGTTTTTT. Translation: CASSPRDRAVKLFF. The chain couples TRBV7-8 to TRBJ1-4; the match to TRBD1 covers 9 bases. The CDR3 totals 14 residues. The ends lost 5 bases at V and 10 bases at J; junction bases unmatched: 8. Germline V CDR1 and CDR2: SGHVS, FQNEAQ. Looking up the rest from reference TRBV7-8 and TRBJ1-4 gives the full variable domain: GAGVSQSPRYKVAKRGQDVALRCDPISGHVSLFWYQQALGQGPEFLTYFQNEAQLDKSGLPSDRFFAERPEGSVSTLKIQRTQQEDSAVYLCASSPRDRAVKLFFGSGTQLSVL.

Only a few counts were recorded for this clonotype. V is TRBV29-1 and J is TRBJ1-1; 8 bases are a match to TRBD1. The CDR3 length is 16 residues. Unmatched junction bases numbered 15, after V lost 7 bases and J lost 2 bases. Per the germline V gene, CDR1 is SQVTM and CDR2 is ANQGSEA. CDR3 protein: CSGRRGPFKPNTEAFF. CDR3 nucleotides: TGCAGCGGTCGCAGGGGGCCCTTTAAACCAAACACTGAAGCTTTCTTT.

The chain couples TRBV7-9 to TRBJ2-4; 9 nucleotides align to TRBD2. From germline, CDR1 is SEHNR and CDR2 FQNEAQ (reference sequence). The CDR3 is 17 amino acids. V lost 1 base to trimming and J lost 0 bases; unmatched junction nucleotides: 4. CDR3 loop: CASSLDGLAIAKNIQYF. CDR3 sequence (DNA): TGTGCCAGCAGCTTAGATGGACTAGCGATAGCCAAAAACATTCAGTACTTC.

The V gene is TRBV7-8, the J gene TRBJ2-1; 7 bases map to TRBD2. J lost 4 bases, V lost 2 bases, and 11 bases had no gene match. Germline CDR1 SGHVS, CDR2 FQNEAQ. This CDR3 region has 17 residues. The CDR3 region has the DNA TGTGCCAGCAGCTTACCAAAGCGAGCGGGAAGGTACAATGAGCAGTTCTTC. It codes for CASSLPKRAGRYNEQFF.

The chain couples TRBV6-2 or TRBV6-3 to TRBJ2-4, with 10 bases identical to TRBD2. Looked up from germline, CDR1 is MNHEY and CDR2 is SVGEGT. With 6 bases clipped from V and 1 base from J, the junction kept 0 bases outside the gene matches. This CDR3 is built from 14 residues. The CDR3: CASRAGGAKNIQYF. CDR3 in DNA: TGTGCCAGCAGAGCGGGAGGGGCCAAAAACATTCAGTACTTC.

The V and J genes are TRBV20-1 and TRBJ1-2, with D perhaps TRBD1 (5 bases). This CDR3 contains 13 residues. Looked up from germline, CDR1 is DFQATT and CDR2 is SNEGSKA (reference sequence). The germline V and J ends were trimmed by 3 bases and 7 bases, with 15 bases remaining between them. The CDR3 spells CSASPQGSVGYTF. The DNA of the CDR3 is TGCAGTGCTAGCCCGCAGGGAAGTGTTGGCTACACCTTC.

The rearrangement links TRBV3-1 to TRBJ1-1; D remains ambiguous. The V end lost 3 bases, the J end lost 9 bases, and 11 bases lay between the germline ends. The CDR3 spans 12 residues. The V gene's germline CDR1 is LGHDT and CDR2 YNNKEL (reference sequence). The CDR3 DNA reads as TGTGCCAGCAGCCAGATGAGATCAAAAGCTTTCTTT. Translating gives CASSQMRSKAFF.

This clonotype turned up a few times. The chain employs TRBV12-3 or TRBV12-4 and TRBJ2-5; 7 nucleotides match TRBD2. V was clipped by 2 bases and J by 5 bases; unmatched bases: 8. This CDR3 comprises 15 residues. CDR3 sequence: CASSLLVAGVETQYF. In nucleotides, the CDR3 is TGTGCCAGCAGTTTATTGGTGGCGGGAGTGGAGACCCAGTACTTC.

This CDR3 reads CASSEASSGELFF. CDR3 coding DNA: TGCGCCAGCAGTGAGGCCTCTTCCGGGGAGCTGTTTTTT. The rearrangement uses TRBV10-1 and TRBJ2-2; the D is unclear. CDR1 is WNHNN, CDR2 SYGVQD, per germline (reference sequence). The CDR3 runs 13 residues. The V gene lost 2 bases and the J gene lost 6 bases, with 7 bases spanning the gap.